This T cell receptor (beta chain) was documented in a study of cytomegalovirus exposure and HLA in healthy donors. A multiplex PCR was run with 60 Vbeta primers and 13 Jbeta primers. Data came from immunoSEQ multiplex PCR; TCRdb stores just in-frame clones and leaves some out. The table records fewer than 200,000 clones, about 79% of them present only once. Remarks on this clone: Mismatch with germline at one junction end may stem from a read error.

The CDR3 loop spans 14 amino acids. In germline, CDR1 is SNHLY, CDR2 FYNNEI. The material sequenced was PBMCs. The chain joins TRBV2 to TRBJ1-5; unclear D gene. This clonotype originated in a female donor in good health and CMV-seronegative. CDR3 nucleotide sequence: TGTGCCAGCAGTGATCACAATAGCAATCAGCTCCAGCATTTT. Encoded protein: CASSDHNSNQLQHF. Using reference TRBV2 and TRBJ1-5 for the parts outside the CDR3, the full variable domain is EPEVTQTPSHQVTQMGQEVILRCVPISNHLYFYWYRQILGQKVEFLVSFYNNEISEKSEIFDDQFSVERPDGSNFTLKIRSTKLEDSAMYFCASSDHNSNQLQHFGDGTRLSIL.